Listed below are T cell receptor beta chains from one sample, sequenced in a study of T-cell reconstitution after alpha-beta-depleted transplantation in children. In TCRdb, the PCR reads were re-called with MiXCR into one record per CDR3 protein. In the table there are around 190,000 distinct CDR3 sequences, roughly 6.6% of which are singletons. The sample here was PBMCs, taken before TCRalphabeta/CD19-depleted stem cell transplant. These receptors were collected from a boy aged 2-9 years with acute lymphoblastic leukemia, due to receive a stem cell transplant. The CDR3 runs from the conserved cysteine through the conserved F or W. Each record gives: D gene, clone size, V gene, J gene, CDR3 protein, CDR3 DNA. The D gene is left open where the match is weak. Size is omitted from some rows. Given values are once, few, many or a class for expanded clones.

d_gene: -; abundance: many; v_gene: TRBV19; j_gene: TRBJ2-5; CDR3aa: CASRTGVGETQYF; CDR3nt: TGTGCCAGTAGGACAGGAGTTGGAGAGACCCAGTACTTC
d_gene: -; abundance: many; v_gene: TRBV2; j_gene: TRBJ2-4; CDR3aa: CASRAAKNIQYF; CDR3nt: TGTGCCTCCCGGGCAGCCAAAAACATTCAGTACTTC
d_gene: -; abundance: many; v_gene: TRBV5-1; j_gene: TRBJ1-1; CDR3aa: CASSGNDGLEAFF; CDR3nt: TGCGCCAGCAGCGGGAATGACGGGCTTGAAGCTTTCTTT
d_gene: TRBD1; abundance: many; v_gene: TRBV20-1; j_gene: TRBJ2-7; CDR3aa: CSARDLQGAYEQYF; CDR3nt: TGCAGTGCTAGAGATCTACAGGGGGCCTACGAGCAGTACTTC
d_gene: TRBD1; abundance: -; v_gene: TRBV4-3; j_gene: TRBJ2-2; CDR3aa: CASSQGQENTGELFF; CDR3nt: TGCGCCAGCAGCCAGGGACAGGAGAACACCGGGGAGCTGTTTTTT
d_gene: -; abundance: many; v_gene: TRBV3-1; j_gene: TRBJ2-1; CDR3aa: CASSQDRANNEQFF; CDR3nt: TGTGCCAGCAGCCAAGATAGGGCTAACAATGAGCAGTTCTTC
d_gene: -; abundance: many; v_gene: TRBV5-5; j_gene: TRBJ1-5; CDR3aa: CASSLAPAANQPQHF; CDR3nt: TGTGCCAGCAGCTTGGCCCCAGCTGCGAATCAGCCCCAGCATTTT
d_gene: -; abundance: many; v_gene: TRBV9; j_gene: TRBJ1-4; CDR3aa: CASSVEAAATNEKLFF; CDR3nt: TGTGCCAGCAGCGTAGAGGCAGCAGCAACTAATGAAAAACTGTTTTTT
d_gene: -; abundance: few; v_gene: TRBV3-1; j_gene: TRBJ1-2; CDR3aa: CASSQVRGGFYGYTF; CDR3nt: TGTGCCAGCAGCCAAGTTCGTGGGGGGTTCTATGGCTACACCTTC
d_gene: -; abundance: many; v_gene: TRBV28; j_gene: TRBJ1-5; CDR3aa: CASTPADSSQPQHF; CDR3nt: TGTGCCAGCACCCCTGCTGACAGCTCTCAGCCCCAGCATTTT
d_gene: -; abundance: -; v_gene: TRBV18; j_gene: TRBJ1-3; CDR3aa: CASSPDGNTIYF; CDR3nt: TGTGCCAGCTCACCTGATGGAAACACCATATATTTT
d_gene: TRBD2; abundance: many; v_gene: TRBV2; j_gene: TRBJ2-7; CDR3aa: CASSDVAGPYEQYF; CDR3nt: TGTGCCAGCAGTGACGTAGCGGGCCCCTACGAGCAGTACTTC
d_gene: -; abundance: many; v_gene: TRBV7-2; j_gene: TRBJ2-5; CDR3aa: CASSWKLYQETQYF; CDR3nt: TGTGCCAGCAGCTGGAAATTGTACCAAGAGACCCAGTACTTC
d_gene: -; abundance: few; v_gene: TRBV7-9; j_gene: TRBJ1-2; CDR3aa: CASWGLSGYTF; CDR3nt: TGTGCCAGCTGGGGGCTATCAGGCTACACCTTC
d_gene: -; abundance: -; v_gene: TRBV18; j_gene: TRBJ1-1; CDR3aa: CASSSTVGQNTEAFF; CDR3nt: TGTGCCAGCTCATCGACAGTAGGGCAGAACACTGAAGCTTTCTTT
d_gene: -; abundance: many; v_gene: TRBV5-1; j_gene: TRBJ1-3; CDR3aa: CASSPGSGNTIYF; CDR3nt: TGCGCCAGCAGCCCTGGCTCTGGAAACACCATATATTTT
d_gene: TRBD1; abundance: -; v_gene: TRBV7-9; j_gene: TRBJ1-2; CDR3aa: CASSLEGTGSSFF; CDR3nt: TGTGCCAGCAGCTTAGAAGGGACAGGGAGCTCCTTCTTC
d_gene: -; abundance: few; v_gene: TRBV28; j_gene: TRBJ1-5; CDR3aa: CASSFPEYSNQPQHF; CDR3nt: TGTGCCAGCAGTTTCCCGGAGTATAGCAATCAGCCCCAGCATTTT
d_gene: -; abundance: few; v_gene: TRBV5-1; j_gene: TRBJ1-1; CDR3aa: CASSPESGIGGTEAFF; CDR3nt: TGCGCCAGCAGCCCTGAGTCGGGGATCGGGGGCACTGAAGCTTTCTTT
d_gene: -; abundance: few; v_gene: TRBV27; j_gene: TRBJ1-2; CDR3aa: CASSKAPNYGYTF; CDR3nt: TGTGCCAGCAGCAAGGCGCCTAACTATGGCTACACCTTC
d_gene: -; abundance: few; v_gene: TRBV28; j_gene: TRBJ1-1; CDR3aa: CASSPDGGGMNTEAFF; CDR3nt: TGTGCCAGCAGTCCGGACGGGGGAGGTATGAACACTGAAGCTTTCTTT
d_gene: TRBD2; abundance: many; v_gene: TRBV12-3/TRBV12-4; j_gene: TRBJ2-3; CDR3aa: CASSLRTGGDDTQYF; CDR3nt: TGTGCCAGCAGCCTACGGACGGGGGGGGACGATACGCAGTATTTT
d_gene: TRBD2; abundance: -; v_gene: TRBV5-1; j_gene: TRBJ2-1; CDR3aa: CASSLGSGRVNEQFF; CDR3nt: TGCGCCAGCAGCTTGGGGAGCGGGAGAGTAAATGAGCAGTTCTTC
d_gene: TRBD2; abundance: few; v_gene: TRBV6-4; j_gene: TRBJ2-7; CDR3aa: CASSDEWSGLAGGLYEQYF; CDR3nt: TGTGCCAGCAGTGACGAGTGGAGCGGACTAGCGGGAGGGTTGTACGAGCAGTACTTC
d_gene: -; abundance: -; v_gene: TRBV19; j_gene: TRBJ2-1; CDR3aa: CASKGPSSSYNEQFF; CDR3nt: TGTGCCAGTAAAGGCCCTTCAAGCTCCTACAATGAGCAGTTCTTC
d_gene: TRBD2; abundance: many; v_gene: TRBV7-2; j_gene: TRBJ2-1; CDR3aa: CASSPRLAHNEQFF; CDR3nt: TGTGCCAGCAGCCCCCGACTAGCGCACAATGAGCAGTTCTTC
d_gene: -; abundance: few; v_gene: TRBV6-2/TRBV6-3; j_gene: TRBJ2-5; CDR3aa: CAIRGGRLLQETQYF; CDR3nt: TGTGCTATACGGGGTGGCAGGCTTCTCCAAGAGACCCAGTACTTC
d_gene: -; abundance: -; v_gene: TRBV18; j_gene: TRBJ1-2; CDR3aa: CASSPLMGAEGYTF; CDR3nt: TGTGCCAGCTCACCATTAATGGGGGCGGAAGGCTACACCTTC
d_gene: -; abundance: -; v_gene: TRBV5-5; j_gene: TRBJ2-3; CDR3aa: CASSWGASTDTQYF; CDR3nt: TGTGCCAGCAGCTGGGGAGCTAGCACAGATACGCAGTATTTT
d_gene: -; abundance: few; v_gene: TRBV6-5; j_gene: TRBJ2-1; CDR3aa: CASSYGRYSSYNEQFF; CDR3nt: TGTGCCAGCAGTTACGGTCGGTACAGCTCCTACAATGAGCAGTTCTTC
d_gene: TRBD2; abundance: few; v_gene: TRBV28; j_gene: TRBJ2-2; CDR3aa: CASLGRINTGELFF; CDR3nt: TGTGCCAGCCTCGGGAGGATCAACACCGGGGAGCTGTTTTTT
d_gene: -; abundance: many; v_gene: TRBV10-3; j_gene: TRBJ2-3; CDR3aa: CAIGLTDTQYF; CDR3nt: TGTGCCATCGGGCTCACAGATACGCAGTATTTT
d_gene: TRBD2; abundance: -; v_gene: TRBV7-6; j_gene: TRBJ2-1; CDR3aa: CASSSWTSGRDKIF; CDR3nt: TGTGCCAGCAGCTCTTGGACTAGCGGGAGGGATAAGATCTTC
d_gene: -; abundance: -; v_gene: TRBV6-2/TRBV6-3; j_gene: TRBJ2-1; CDR3aa: CASSYSFAAYNEQFF; CDR3nt: TGTGCCAGCAGTTACTCTTTTGCGGCTTACAATGAGCAGTTCTTC
d_gene: -; abundance: -; v_gene: TRBV11-2; j_gene: TRBJ2-5; CDR3aa: CASSLVPIETQYF; CDR3nt: TGTGCCAGCAGCTTAGTACCGATAGAGACCCAGTACTTC
d_gene: -; abundance: -; v_gene: TRBV7-2; j_gene: TRBJ2-3; CDR3aa: CASSGPSTDTQYF; CDR3nt: TGTGCCAGCTCCGGACCTTCCACAGATACGCAGTATTTT
d_gene: TRBD1; abundance: few; v_gene: TRBV5-5; j_gene: TRBJ2-4; CDR3aa: CASSLKGQGLNF; CDR3nt: TGTGCCAGCAGCTTGAAAGGACAGGGTTTGAACTTC
d_gene: TRBD1; abundance: -; v_gene: TRBV2; j_gene: TRBJ1-1; CDR3aa: CASSGGQGRTEAFF; CDR3nt: TGTGCCAGCAGTGGGGGACAGGGCCGAACTGAAGCTTTCTTT
d_gene: TRBD1; abundance: many; v_gene: TRBV10-1; j_gene: TRBJ2-5; CDR3aa: CANRDRGGSGETQYF; CDR3nt: TGCGCCAACCGGGACAGGGGAGGGTCAGGGGAGACCCAGTACTTC
d_gene: -; abundance: many; v_gene: TRBV12-3/TRBV12-4; j_gene: TRBJ2-3; CDR3aa: CASTQDFDTDTQYF; CDR3nt: TGTGCCAGCACCCAGGACTTCGACACAGATACGCAGTATTTT
d_gene: -; abundance: few; v_gene: TRBV20-1; j_gene: TRBJ1-5; CDR3aa: CSASPGNFLSNQPQHF; CDR3nt: TGCAGTGCTTCCCCCGGGAACTTCCTGAGCAATCAGCCCCAGCATTTT
d_gene: -; abundance: -; v_gene: TRBV7-9; j_gene: TRBJ2-5; CDR3aa: CASSPNTRRADQETQYF; CDR3nt: TGTGCCAGCAGCCCAAACACAAGGCGGGCGGATCAAGAGACCCAGTACTTC
d_gene: -; abundance: many; v_gene: TRBV7-2; j_gene: TRBJ1-5; CDR3aa: CASSPRTGGGGNQPQHF; CDR3nt: TGTGCCAGCAGCCCTCGAACCGGCGGCGGAGGCAATCAGCCCCAGCATTTT
d_gene: -; abundance: few; v_gene: TRBV6-6; j_gene: TRBJ1-1; CDR3aa: CATLGRMNTEAFF; CDR3nt: TGTGCCACCCTGGGACGGATGAACACTGAAGCTTTCTTT
d_gene: -; abundance: many; v_gene: TRBV21-1; j_gene: TRBJ1-5; CDR3aa: CARHGRRPQHF; CDR3nt: TGTGCCCGCCATGGCCGGAGGCCCCAGCATTTT
d_gene: TRBD1; abundance: few; v_gene: TRBV25-1; j_gene: TRBJ2-1; CDR3aa: CASSEYAGGNEQFF; CDR3nt: TGTGCCAGCAGTGAATATGCAGGGGGCAATGAGCAGTTCTTC
d_gene: TRBD2; abundance: many; v_gene: TRBV5-1; j_gene: TRBJ2-2; CDR3aa: CASSSGTSGDNTGELFF; CDR3nt: TGCGCCAGCAGCTCCGGGACTAGCGGGGACAACACCGGGGAGCTGTTTTTT
d_gene: -; abundance: many; v_gene: TRBV7-2; j_gene: TRBJ2-5; CDR3aa: CASSLESWAPETQYF; CDR3nt: TGTGCCAGCAGCTTAGAATCCTGGGCGCCAGAGACCCAGTACTTC
d_gene: -; abundance: -; v_gene: TRBV27; j_gene: TRBJ2-4; CDR3aa: CASSLQGHLAKNIQYF; CDR3nt: TGTGCCAGCAGTCTACAGGGCCATCTAGCCAAAAACATTCAGTACTTC
d_gene: -; abundance: -; v_gene: TRBV2; j_gene: TRBJ2-6; CDR3aa: CASIEQLATSGANVLTF; CDR3nt: TGTGCCAGCATAGAACAGTTGGCCACTTCTGGGGCCAACGTCCTGACTTTC
d_gene: TRBD1; abundance: few; v_gene: TRBV15; j_gene: TRBJ2-7; CDR3aa: CATSRDLVGTGGYEQYF; CDR3nt: TGTGCCACCAGCAGAGATTTAGTAGGTACAGGGGGCTACGAGCAGTACTTC
d_gene: -; abundance: many; v_gene: TRBV5-1; j_gene: TRBJ2-1; CDR3aa: CASSLDFRGINEQFF; CDR3nt: TGCGCCAGCAGCTTGGATTTTAGGGGGATCAATGAGCAGTTCTTC
d_gene: -; abundance: many; v_gene: TRBV29-1; j_gene: TRBJ2-3; CDR3aa: CSDADPDTQYF; CDR3nt: TGCAGCGATGCCGATCCAGATACGCAGTATTTT
d_gene: TRBD2; abundance: many; v_gene: TRBV2; j_gene: TRBJ2-5; CDR3aa: CASSEKLAGVRVQETQYF; CDR3nt: TGTGCCAGCAGTGAAAAGCTAGCGGGGGTCCGCGTCCAAGAGACCCAGTACTTC
d_gene: -; abundance: -; v_gene: TRBV5-1; j_gene: TRBJ2-7; CDR3aa: CASSLNAGASYEQYF; CDR3nt: TGCGCCAGCAGCTTGAATGCCGGGGCCTCCTACGAGCAGTACTTC
d_gene: -; abundance: many; v_gene: TRBV20-1; j_gene: TRBJ2-2; CDR3aa: CSARGRGTRPGELFF; CDR3nt: TGCAGTGCTCGAGGACGTGGGACTCGTCCCGGGGAGCTGTTTTTT
d_gene: -; abundance: many; v_gene: TRBV29-1; j_gene: TRBJ2-3; CDR3aa: CSVDEGRSTDTQYF; CDR3nt: TGCAGCGTTGATGAAGGACGGTCCACAGATACGCAGTATTTT
d_gene: TRBD1; abundance: -; v_gene: TRBV29-1; j_gene: TRBJ1-2; CDR3aa: CSVGTRDRLVLNYGYTF; CDR3nt: TGCAGCGTTGGAACCCGGGACAGACTCGTCTTAAACTATGGCTACACCTTC
d_gene: TRBD1; abundance: many; v_gene: TRBV10-3; j_gene: TRBJ1-6; CDR3aa: CAISRWLGQYNSPLHF; CDR3nt: TGTGCCATCAGTCGGTGGTTGGGACAGTATAATTCACCCCTCCACTTT